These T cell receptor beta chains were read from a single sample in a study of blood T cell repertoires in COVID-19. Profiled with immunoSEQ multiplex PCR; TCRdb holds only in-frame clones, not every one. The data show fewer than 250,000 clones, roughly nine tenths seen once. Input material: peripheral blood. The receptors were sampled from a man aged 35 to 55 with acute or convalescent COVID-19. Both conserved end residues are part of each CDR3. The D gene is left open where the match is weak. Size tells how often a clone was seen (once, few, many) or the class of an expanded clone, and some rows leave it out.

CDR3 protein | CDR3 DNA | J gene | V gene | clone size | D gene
CASSQGLSSSGANVLTF | TGCGCCAGCAGCCAAGGCCTTTCGAGCTCTGGGGCCAACGTCCTGACTTTC | TRBJ2-6 | TRBV4-1 | - | -
CASSLAGQPNEKLFF | TGCGCCAGCAGCTTGGCGGGACAGCCTAATGAAAAACTGTTTTTT | TRBJ1-4 | TRBV5-1 | once | TRBD1
CASSHPGLAPEQYF | TGTGCCAGCAGCCATCCGGGACTAGCCCCCGAGCAGTACTTC | TRBJ2-7 | TRBV3-1/TRBV3-2 | - | TRBD2
CASSDWTGIYEQYF | TGTGCCAGCAGTGATTGGACAGGTATCTACGAGCAGTACTTC | TRBJ2-7 | TRBV7-2 | - | TRBD1
CASSQLPGTGNEQFF | TGTGCCAGCAGCCAACTCCCCGGGACAGGTAATGAGCAGTTCTTC | TRBJ2-1 | TRBV3-1/TRBV3-2 | - | TRBD1
CSAQGGGRNTEAFF | TGCAGCGCTCAAGGGGGAGGGCGGAACACTGAAGCTTTCTTT | TRBJ1-1 | TRBV29-1 | - | -
CASSALSTAGVLSYEQYF | TGTGCCAGCAGCGCTCTTTCCACGGCGGGAGTGTTATCCTACGAGCAGTACTTC | TRBJ2-7 | TRBV28 | - | TRBD2
CASSTVGQGRRDTEAFF | TGCGCCAGCAGCACGGTGGGACAGGGAAGGCGTGACACTGAAGCTTTCTTT | TRBJ1-1 | TRBV5-1 | - | TRBD1
CASSLAEPEAFF | TGCGCCAGCAGCTTGGCAGAACCTGAAGCTTTCTTT | TRBJ1-1 | TRBV5-1 | - | -
CASSQSIAGGTYNEQFF | TGTGCCAGCAGCCAATCCATAGCGGGGGGGACGTACAATGAGCAGTTCTTC | TRBJ2-1 | TRBV3-1/TRBV3-2 | - | TRBD2
CASTDSTAYEQYF | TGTGCCAGCACCGACTCGACTGCGTACGAGCAGTACTTC | TRBJ2-7 | TRBV5-4 | - | -
CASSLETVSGANVLTF | TGTGCCAGCAGCTTGGAAACAGTCTCTGGGGCCAACGTCCTGACTTTC | TRBJ2-6 | TRBV7-6 | - | -
CASSQQGATGNQPQHF | TGTGCCAGTAGTCAGCAGGGGGCAACGGGCAATCAGCCCCAGCATTTT | TRBJ1-5 | TRBV19 | - | TRBD1